This TCR beta chain emerged from a study of OX40 agonist ivuxolimab in advanced cancers. Study-wide results and caveats: At doses 0.1 to 3.0 mg/kg, CD4+ and CD8+ clones expanded. A proportion of nonresponders additionally exhibited low normalized T-cell clonal expansion.

Turning to this clone: Its antigen is still unknown.

Profiling relied on immunoSEQ multiplex PCR, and the TCRdb table lists in-frame clones only, not all of them. The repertoire holds approximately 15,000 clones, about 86% seen once, with 0.6% to 0.7% in the top ten. V shed 5 bases, J shed 4 bases, and the junction held 9 bases outside the gene matches. The CDR3 spans 16 residues. CDR1 is SGHTA and CDR2 is FQGNSA in the germline V gene. The receptor was isolated from an adult with an advanced solid tumor such as melanoma, head and neck, liver or kidney cancer. The sample here was CD4+ or CD8+ T cells sorted from blood, taken in a trial of the OX40 agonist ivuxolimab. This sequence joins TRBV7-2 and TRBJ2-5; 11 bases are a match to TRBD1. The CDR3 nucleotides are TGTGCCAGCAGCGGACAGGGGGCATCTTTAGGAGAGACCCAGTACTTC. This codes for CASSGQGASLGETQYF.